What follows is one T cell receptor (beta chain) and its context. Seattle's enrolled individuals joined amid active infection and were then monitored longitudinally. These data come from a study of blood T cell repertoires in COVID-19. The CDR3 length is 13 residues. Germline values: CDR1 SGHRS, CDR2 YFSETQ. Trimming took 4 bases from V and 8 from J; bases not matched to a gene: 5. The table came from immunoSEQ multiplex PCR; TCRdb's copy has only in-frame clones and leaves some out. The table has 70,000 or so clones, under 85% seen once. The specimen sequenced was peripheral blood. The chain has TRBV5-1 and TRBJ1-4; 7 bases align to TRBD1. The sequence came from a man aged 55 to 69 with COVID-19, enrolled during active disease. The CDR3 protein is CASSRGQGEKLFF. The CDR3 DNA reads TGCGCCAGCAGCAGGGGGCAGGGCGAAAAACTGTTTTTT.